Listed here is a single T cell receptor (beta chain). The antigen is not known. The entry originates in a study of cytotoxic CD8 clonotypes in ibrutinib-treated CLL. For the study at large: Response samples were taken after a median of about 12 months on treatment, range 6 to 36. Study outcomes and limitations: Relative to age-matched healthy donors, clonality at baseline was higher, and it tracked circulating CD8+ T-cell counts. Increased clonality at ibrutinib response gave way to a return toward baseline at progression.

Some clones are missing from TCRdb's copy, which holds only in-frame ones; the method was immunoSEQ multiplex PCR. The repertoire holds about 300,000 clones, with about 72% as singletons. Germline CDR1 is SNHLY and CDR2 is FYNNEI. Trimming cost V 2 bases and J 3 bases, with 10 bases left between them. The CDR3 spans 14 residues. The chain is built from TRBV2 and TRBJ1-2; D is undetermined. The sample in question was PBMCs, obtained at disease progression, from a patient treated with ibrutinib. This TCR came from a human donor with chronic lymphocytic leukemia. CDR3 sequence: CASSELEADYGYTF. The CDR3 nucleotides are TGTGCCAGCAGTGAACTTGAAGCTGACTATGGCTACACCTTC.